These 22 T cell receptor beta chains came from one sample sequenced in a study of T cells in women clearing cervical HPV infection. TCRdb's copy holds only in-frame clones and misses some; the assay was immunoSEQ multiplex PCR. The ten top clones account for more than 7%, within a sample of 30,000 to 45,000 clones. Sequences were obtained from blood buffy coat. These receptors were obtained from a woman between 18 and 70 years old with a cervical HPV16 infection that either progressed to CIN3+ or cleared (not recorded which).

The covered CDR3 bases are TGTGCCAGCAGCGTCCTGACTAGCGGGGCCGGGACG. This codes for CASSVLTSGAGT. Given in full, the CDR3 is CASSVLTSGAGTQYF. This chain uses TRBV5-4 with TRBJ2-3, with TRBD2 matching over 11 bases. The read is 3 residues too short to cover the CDR3 end, so that end is filled in from the germline J gene. Germline CDR1 SGHNT, CDR2 YYREEE (reference sequence). The CDR3 totals 15 residues.

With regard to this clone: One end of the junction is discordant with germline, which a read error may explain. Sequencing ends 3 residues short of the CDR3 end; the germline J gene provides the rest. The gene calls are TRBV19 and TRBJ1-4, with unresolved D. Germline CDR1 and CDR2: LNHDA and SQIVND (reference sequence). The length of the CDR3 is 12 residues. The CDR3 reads CASNIAGSPLFF. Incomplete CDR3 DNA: TGTGCCAGTAATATAGCCGGTTCTCCA.

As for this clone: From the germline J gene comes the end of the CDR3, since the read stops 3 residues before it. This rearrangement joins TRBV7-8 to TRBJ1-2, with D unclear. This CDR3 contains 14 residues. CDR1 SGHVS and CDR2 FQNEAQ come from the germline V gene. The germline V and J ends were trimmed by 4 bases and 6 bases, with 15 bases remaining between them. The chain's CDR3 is CASSSQAGSHGYTF. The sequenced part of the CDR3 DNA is TGTGCCAGCAGCTCCCAGGCGGGGTCCCATGGC.

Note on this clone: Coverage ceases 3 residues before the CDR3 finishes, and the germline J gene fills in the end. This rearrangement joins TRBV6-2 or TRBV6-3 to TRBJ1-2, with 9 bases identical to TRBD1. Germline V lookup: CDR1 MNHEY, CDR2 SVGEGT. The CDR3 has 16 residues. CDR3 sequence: CASTDPGQGVPYDYTF. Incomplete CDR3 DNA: TGTGCCAGCACGGACCCGGGACAGGGAGTTCCCTACGAC.

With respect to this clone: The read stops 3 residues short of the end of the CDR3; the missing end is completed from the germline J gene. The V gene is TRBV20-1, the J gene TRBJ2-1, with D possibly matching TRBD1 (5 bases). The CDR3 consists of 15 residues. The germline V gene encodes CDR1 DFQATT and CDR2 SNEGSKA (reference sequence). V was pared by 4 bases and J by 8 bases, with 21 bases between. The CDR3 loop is CSATNYRFREDEQFF. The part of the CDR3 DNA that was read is TGCAGTGCTACTAATTACAGGTTCCGTGAAGATGAG.

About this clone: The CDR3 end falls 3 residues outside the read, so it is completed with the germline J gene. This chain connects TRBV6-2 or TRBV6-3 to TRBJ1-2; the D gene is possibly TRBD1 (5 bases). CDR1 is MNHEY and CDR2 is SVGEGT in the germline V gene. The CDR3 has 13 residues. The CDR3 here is CASSYGAEGSYTF. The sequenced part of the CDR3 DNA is TGTGCCAGCAGTTACGGGGCGGAAGGGAGC.

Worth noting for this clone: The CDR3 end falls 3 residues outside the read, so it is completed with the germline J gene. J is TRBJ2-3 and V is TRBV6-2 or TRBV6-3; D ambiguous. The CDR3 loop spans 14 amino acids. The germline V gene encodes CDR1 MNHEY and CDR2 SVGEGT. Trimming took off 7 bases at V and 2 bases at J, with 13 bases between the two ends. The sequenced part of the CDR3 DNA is TGTGCCAGCACCGAATGGGCCTCCACAGATACG. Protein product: CASTEWASTDT. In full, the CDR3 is CASTEWASTDTQYF.

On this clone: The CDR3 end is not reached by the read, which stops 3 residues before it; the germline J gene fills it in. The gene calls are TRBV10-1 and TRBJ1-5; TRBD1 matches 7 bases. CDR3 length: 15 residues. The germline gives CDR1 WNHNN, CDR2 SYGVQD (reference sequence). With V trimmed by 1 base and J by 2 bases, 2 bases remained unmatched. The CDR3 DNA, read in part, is TGCGCCAGCAGTGAGTTAGGACAGGGCAATCAGCCC. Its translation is CASSELGQGNQP. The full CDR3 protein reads CASSELGQGNQPQHF.

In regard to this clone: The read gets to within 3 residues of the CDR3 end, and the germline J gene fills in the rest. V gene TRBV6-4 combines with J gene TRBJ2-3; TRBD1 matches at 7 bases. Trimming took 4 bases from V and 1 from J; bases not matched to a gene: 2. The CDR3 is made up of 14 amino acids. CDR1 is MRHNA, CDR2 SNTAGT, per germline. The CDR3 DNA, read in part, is TGTGCCAGCAGTGCCACAGGGGGCACAGATACG. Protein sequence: CASSATGGTDT. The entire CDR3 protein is CASSATGGTDTQYF.

Here the CDR3 reads CASGSPPQSYEQYF. The DNA read from the CDR3 is TGTGCTAGTGGGTCCCCCCCACAGTCCTACGAG. The rearrangement uses TRBV12-5 and TRBJ2-7; no clear D gene. From the germline J gene comes the end of the CDR3, since the read stops 3 residues before it. CDR3 length: 14 amino acids. V dropped 6 bases and J dropped 1 base, with 13 bases sitting between them. Germline V gene data show CDR1 as LGHNT and CDR2 as FRNRAP.

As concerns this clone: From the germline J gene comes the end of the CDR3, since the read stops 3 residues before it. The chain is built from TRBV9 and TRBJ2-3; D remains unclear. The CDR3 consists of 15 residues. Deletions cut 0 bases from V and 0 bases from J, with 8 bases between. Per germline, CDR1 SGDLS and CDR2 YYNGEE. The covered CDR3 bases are TGTGCCAGCAGCGTAGGGGCAGTTAGCACAGATACG. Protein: CASSVGAVSTDT. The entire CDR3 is CASSVGAVSTDTQYF.

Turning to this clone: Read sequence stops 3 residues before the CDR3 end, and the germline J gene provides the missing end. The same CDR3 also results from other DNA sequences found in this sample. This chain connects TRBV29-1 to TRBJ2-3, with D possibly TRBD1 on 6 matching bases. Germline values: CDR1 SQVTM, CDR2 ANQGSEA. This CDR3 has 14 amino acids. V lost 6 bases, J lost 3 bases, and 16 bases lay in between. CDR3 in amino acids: CSVALTQGTDTQYF. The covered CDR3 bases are TGCAGCGTCGCCCTTACACAGGGTACAGATACG.

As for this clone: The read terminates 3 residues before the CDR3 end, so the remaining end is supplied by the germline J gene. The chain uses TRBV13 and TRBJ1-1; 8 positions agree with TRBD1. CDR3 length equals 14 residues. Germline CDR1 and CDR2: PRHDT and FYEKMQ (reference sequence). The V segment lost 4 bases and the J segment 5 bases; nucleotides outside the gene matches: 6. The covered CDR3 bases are TGTGCCAGCAGCTCCCAGGGGGCTGGGACTGAA. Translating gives CASSSQGAGTE. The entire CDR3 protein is CASSSQGAGTEAFF. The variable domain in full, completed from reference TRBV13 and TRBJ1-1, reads AAGVIQSPRHLIKEKRETATLKCYPIPRHDTVYWYQQGPGQDPQFLISFYEKMQSDKGSIPDRFSAQQFSDYHSELNMSSLELGDSALYFCASSSQGAGTEAFFGQGTRLTVV.

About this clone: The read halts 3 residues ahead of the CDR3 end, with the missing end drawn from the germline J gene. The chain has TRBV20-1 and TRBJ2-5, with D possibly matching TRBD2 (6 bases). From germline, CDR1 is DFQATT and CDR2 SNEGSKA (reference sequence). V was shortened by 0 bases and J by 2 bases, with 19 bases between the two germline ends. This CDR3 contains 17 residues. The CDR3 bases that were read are TGCAGTGCTAGAGATCTCAGCGGGCTGCTCACGCAAGAGACC. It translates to CSARDLSGLLTQET. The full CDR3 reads CSARDLSGLLTQETQYF.

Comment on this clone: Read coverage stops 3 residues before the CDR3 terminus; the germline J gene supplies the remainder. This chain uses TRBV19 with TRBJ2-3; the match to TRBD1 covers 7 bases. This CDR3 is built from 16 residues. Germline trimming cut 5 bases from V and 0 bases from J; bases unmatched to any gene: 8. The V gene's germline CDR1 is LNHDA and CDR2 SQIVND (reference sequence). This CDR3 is CASSPRQGPSTDTQYF. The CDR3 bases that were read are TGTGCCAGTAGTCCCCGACAGGGCCCTAGCACAGATACG. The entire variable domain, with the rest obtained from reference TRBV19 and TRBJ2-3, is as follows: DGGITQSPKYLFRKEGQNVTLSCEQNLNHDAMYWYRQDPGQGLRLIYYSQIVNDFQKGDIAEGYSVSREKKESFPLTVTSAQKNPTAFYLCASSPRQGPSTDTQYFGPGTRLTVL.

The CDR3 DNA, read in part, is TGCGCCAGCAGCCAAGTAGCGGGGGGCGTC. Translation: CASSQVAGGV. The full CDR3 protein is CASSQVAGGVLTF. The chain recombines TRBV4-1 with TRBJ2-6, with 10 positions matching TRBD2. With the read ending 3 residues before the CDR3 end, the germline J gene is used to fill in that end. The J segment lost 12 bases and the V segment lost 1 base, leaving 0 bases of the junction unmatched. Germline V gene data show CDR1 as MGHRA and CDR2 as YSYEKL. This CDR3 comprises 13 residues.

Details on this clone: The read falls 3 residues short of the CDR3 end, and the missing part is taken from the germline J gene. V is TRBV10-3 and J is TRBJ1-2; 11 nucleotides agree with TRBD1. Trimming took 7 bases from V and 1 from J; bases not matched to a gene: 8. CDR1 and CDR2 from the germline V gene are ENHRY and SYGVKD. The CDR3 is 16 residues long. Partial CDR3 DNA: TGTGCCATCACCCCCGGACAGGGGGCGCGTAACTATGGC. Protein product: CAITPGQGARNYG. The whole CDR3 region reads CAITPGQGARNYGYTF.

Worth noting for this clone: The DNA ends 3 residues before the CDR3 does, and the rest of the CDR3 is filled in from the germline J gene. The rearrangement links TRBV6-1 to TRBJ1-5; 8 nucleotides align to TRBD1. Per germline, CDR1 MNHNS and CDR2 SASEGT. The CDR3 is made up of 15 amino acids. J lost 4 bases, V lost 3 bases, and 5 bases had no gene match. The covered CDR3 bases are TGTGCCAGCAGTGATTCAGGGGGCTTGAATCAGCCC. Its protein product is CASSDSGGLNQP. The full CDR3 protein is CASSDSGGLNQPQHF.

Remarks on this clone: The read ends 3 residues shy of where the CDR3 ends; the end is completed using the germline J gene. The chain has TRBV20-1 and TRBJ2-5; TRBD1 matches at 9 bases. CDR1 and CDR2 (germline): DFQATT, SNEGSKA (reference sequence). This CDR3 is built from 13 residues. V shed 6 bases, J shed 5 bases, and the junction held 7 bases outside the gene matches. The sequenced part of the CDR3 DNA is TGCAGTGCCCCAGCGGGGACAGGGGAGACC. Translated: CSAPAGTGET. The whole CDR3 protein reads CSAPAGTGETQYF.

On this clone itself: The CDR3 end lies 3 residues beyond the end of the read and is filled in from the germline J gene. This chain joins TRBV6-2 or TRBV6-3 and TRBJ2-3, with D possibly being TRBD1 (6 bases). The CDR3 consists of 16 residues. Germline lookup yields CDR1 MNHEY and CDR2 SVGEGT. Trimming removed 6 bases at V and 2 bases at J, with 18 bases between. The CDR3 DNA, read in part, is TGTGCCAGCAGAAGCGGTTTAGGGGGACACACAGATACG. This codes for CASRSGLGGHTDT. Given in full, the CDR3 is CASRSGLGGHTDTQYF.

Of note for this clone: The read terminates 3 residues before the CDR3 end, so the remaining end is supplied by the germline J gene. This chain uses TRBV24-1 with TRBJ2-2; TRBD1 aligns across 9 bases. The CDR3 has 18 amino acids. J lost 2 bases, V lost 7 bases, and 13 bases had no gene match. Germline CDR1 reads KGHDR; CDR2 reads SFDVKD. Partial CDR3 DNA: TGTGCCACCAGCGAACCTCCCGGGACAGGGTCAAACACCGGGGAG. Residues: CATSEPPGTGSNTGE. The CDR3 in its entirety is CATSEPPGTGSNTGELFF.

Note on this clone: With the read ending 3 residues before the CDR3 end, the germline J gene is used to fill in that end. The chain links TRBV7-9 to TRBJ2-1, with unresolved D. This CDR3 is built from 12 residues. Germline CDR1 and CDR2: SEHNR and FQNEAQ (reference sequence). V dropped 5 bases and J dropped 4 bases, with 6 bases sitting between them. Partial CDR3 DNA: TGTGCCAGCAGCCCCCGTTACAATGAG. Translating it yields CASSPRYNE. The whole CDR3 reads CASSPRYNEQFF.